The clone carrying this TCR beta chain appeared a few times. This sample was included in a study of control samples from healthy donors and cancer patients. The germline V and J ends were trimmed by 2 bases and 2 bases, with 6 bases remaining between them. The CDR3 is 13 residues long. TCRdb keeps only in-frame clones here, not all; method: immunoSEQ multiplex PCR. The sample lists more than 100,000 clones; 80% to 95% were seen once. Sequenced material: blood. The chain recombines TRBV12-3 or TRBV12-4 with TRBJ1-1, with D uncertain. This clonotype originated in a man aged 18-30 years in good health. The CDR3 DNA reads TGTGCCAGCAGTTTATCTGTCAACACTGAAGCTTTCTTT. Translating gives CASSLSVNTEAFF.